These T cell receptor beta chains were read from a single sample in a study of post-analysis software for immune sequencing data. TCRdb redid the calling of the PCR reads with MiXCR, one entry per CDR3 protein. The data contain about 170,000 distinct CDR3 sequences, around 28% of them singletons. Sequences were obtained from blood. The origin of the receptors is a girl aged 10 to 17 with multiple sclerosis. The CDR3 runs from the conserved cysteine through the conserved F or W. Each record gives: CDR3 protein, CDR3 DNA, D gene, V gene, J gene, CDR3 length, clone size. A D gene is named only where the DNA matches it firmly. Some rows have no size entry. The others give once, few or many, or a class for an expanded clone.

CDR3aa: CRASNSYTEAFF
CDR3nt: TGCAGGGCTAGTAACAGTTACACTGAAGCTTTCTTT
d_gene: -
v_gene: TRBV20-1
j_gene: TRBJ1-1
len: 12
abundance: -

CDR3aa: CASSSGRGSNQPRHF
CDR3nt: TGTGCCAGCAGTTCGGGACGGGGTAGCAATCAGCCCCGGCATTTT
d_gene: -
v_gene: TRBV12-3/TRBV12-4
j_gene: TRBJ1-5
len: 15
abundance: -

CDR3aa: CSADGRGSDIQYF
CDR3nt: TGCAGTGCCGACGGGAGGGGGTCCGACATTCAGTACTTC
d_gene: TRBD2
v_gene: TRBV20-1
j_gene: TRBJ2-4
len: 13
abundance: few

CDR3aa: CASSPDRTGTQYF
CDR3nt: TGTGCCAGCAGCCCTGACAGGACGGGAACCCAGTACTTC
d_gene: -
v_gene: TRBV6-6
j_gene: TRBJ2-7
len: 13
abundance: many

CDR3aa: CVVEPVGKRYEQYF
CDR3nt: TGTGTCGTCGAGCCAGTCGGGAAACGCTACGAGCAGTACTTC
d_gene: -
v_gene: TRBV28
j_gene: TRBJ2-7
len: 14
abundance: many

CDR3aa: CSAPVAGVGEQFF
CDR3nt: TGCAGTGCTCCCGTAGCGGGAGTTGGCGAGCAGTTCTTC
d_gene: TRBD2
v_gene: TRBV20-1
j_gene: TRBJ2-1
len: 13
abundance: -

CDR3aa: CASSLDWASGIEQFF
CDR3nt: TGTGCCAGCAGCTTAGACTGGGCTAGCGGGATTGAGCAGTTCTTC
d_gene: TRBD2
v_gene: TRBV11-2
j_gene: TRBJ2-1
len: 15
abundance: -

CDR3aa: CASSSLHEQYF
CDR3nt: TGTGCCAGCAGTTCGCTCCACGAGCAGTACTTC
d_gene: -
v_gene: TRBV6-6
j_gene: TRBJ2-7
len: 11
abundance: few

CDR3aa: CASSFSPRYEQYF
CDR3nt: TGTGCCAGCAGTTTTTCACCCCGCTACGAGCAGTACTTC
d_gene: -
v_gene: TRBV28
j_gene: TRBJ2-7
len: 13
abundance: many

CDR3aa: CASGDFSRVFF
CDR3nt: TGTGCCAGCGGCGACTTCTCAAGGGTGTTTTTT
d_gene: -
v_gene: TRBV3-1
j_gene: TRBJ1-4
len: 11
abundance: -

CDR3aa: CASSSPGQGEERRYGYTF
CDR3nt: TGTGCCAGCAGCTCCCCGGGACAGGGGGAGGAAAGACGCTATGGCTACACCTTC
d_gene: TRBD1
v_gene: TRBV7-2
j_gene: TRBJ1-2
len: 18
abundance: -

CDR3aa: CASGRVAGAVEFF
CDR3nt: TGTGCCAGCGGACGCGTAGCGGGAGCTGTGGAGTTCTTC
d_gene: TRBD2
v_gene: TRBV7-7
j_gene: TRBJ2-1
len: 13
abundance: -

CDR3aa: CAAQQDTYGYTF
CDR3nt: TGTGCCGCCCAACAGGATACCTATGGCTACACCTTC
d_gene: -
v_gene: TRBV28
j_gene: TRBJ1-2
len: 12
abundance: -

CDR3aa: CASSHRVLGYEQYF
CDR3nt: TGTGCCAGCAGCCACAGGGTCTTGGGCTACGAGCAGTACTTC
d_gene: -
v_gene: TRBV27
j_gene: TRBJ2-7
len: 14
abundance: many

CDR3aa: CASSLAWGGNTEAFF
CDR3nt: TGTGCCAGCAGCTTAGCGTGGGGAGGGAACACTGAAGCTTTCTTT
d_gene: -
v_gene: TRBV7-9
j_gene: TRBJ1-1
len: 15
abundance: -

CDR3aa: CASRTGGSYNEQYF
CDR3nt: TGTGCCAGCAGGACGGGAGGCTCCTACAATGAGCAGTACTTC
d_gene: TRBD2
v_gene: TRBV6-6
j_gene: TRBJ2-7
len: 14
abundance: few

CDR3aa: CASSSRGRETQYF
CDR3nt: TGTGCCAGCAGCTCGAGGGGGAGGGAGACCCAGTACTTC
d_gene: -
v_gene: TRBV7-8
j_gene: TRBJ2-5
len: 13
abundance: few

CDR3aa: CASGSVLRDEEFF
CDR3nt: TGTGCTAGTGGTTCGGTACTTCGGGACGAGGAGTTCTTC
d_gene: -
v_gene: TRBV12-5
j_gene: TRBJ2-1
len: 13
abundance: once

CDR3aa: CASSHTRGPVSYEQYF
CDR3nt: TGTGCCAGCTCCCATACCAGGGGCCCAGTCTCCTACGAGCAGTACTTC
d_gene: -
v_gene: TRBV18
j_gene: TRBJ2-7
len: 16
abundance: -

CDR3aa: CSARGITGPGANVLTF
CDR3nt: TGCAGTGCTAGGGGAATCACCGGGCCTGGGGCCAACGTCCTGACTTTC
d_gene: -
v_gene: TRBV20-1
j_gene: TRBJ2-6
len: 16
abundance: many

CDR3aa: CASSAGGHQNTEAFF
CDR3nt: TGTGCCAGCAGCGCGGGGGGCCACCAGAACACTGAAGCTTTCTTT
d_gene: -
v_gene: TRBV5-5
j_gene: TRBJ1-1
len: 15
abundance: -

CDR3aa: CASSPIVVLNTGELFF
CDR3nt: TGCGCCAGCAGCCCGATAGTGGTCCTGAACACCGGGGAGCTGTTTTTT
d_gene: -
v_gene: TRBV5-1
j_gene: TRBJ2-2
len: 16
abundance: few

CDR3aa: CSTFSDRVCEKLFF
CDR3nt: TGCAGTACATTCTCGGACAGGGTATGTGAAAAACTGTTTTTT
d_gene: TRBD1
v_gene: TRBV20-1
j_gene: TRBJ1-4
len: 14
abundance: -

CDR3aa: CASSLSKLTYEQYF
CDR3nt: TGTGCCAGCAGTTTATCAAAACTGACCTACGAGCAGTACTTC
d_gene: -
v_gene: TRBV27
j_gene: TRBJ2-7
len: 14
abundance: many

CDR3aa: CASSPGPEAFF
CDR3nt: TGTGCCAGCAGCCCTGGGCCGGAAGCTTTCTTT
d_gene: -
v_gene: TRBV16
j_gene: TRBJ1-1
len: 11
abundance: few

CDR3aa: CASSRDLEADTQYF
CDR3nt: TGTGCCAGCAGCCGAGACTTGGAGGCAGATACGCAGTATTTT
d_gene: -
v_gene: TRBV4-2
j_gene: TRBJ2-3
len: 14
abundance: many

CDR3aa: CASSFGWSPLHF
CDR3nt: TGTGCCAGCAGCTTTGGATGGTCACCCCTCCACTTT
d_gene: -
v_gene: TRBV7-9
j_gene: TRBJ1-6
len: 12
abundance: few

CDR3aa: CASSFSGSGQVYNEQYF
CDR3nt: TGTGCCAGCAGTTTCAGCGGGTCGGGACAGGTCTACAATGAGCAGTACTTC
d_gene: TRBD1
v_gene: TRBV28
j_gene: TRBJ2-7
len: 17
abundance: -

CDR3aa: CASSYSLGLAGPYEQYF
CDR3nt: TGTGCCAGCAGTTACTCACTGGGACTAGCGGGACCCTACGAGCAGTACTTC
d_gene: TRBD2
v_gene: TRBV6-2/TRBV6-3
j_gene: TRBJ2-7
len: 17
abundance: -

CDR3aa: CASSLTSFDEQFF
CDR3nt: TGTGCCAGCAGTCTGACTAGCTTCGATGAGCAGTTCTTC
d_gene: TRBD2
v_gene: TRBV27
j_gene: TRBJ2-1
len: 13
abundance: few

CDR3aa: CAWRGQSTGELFF
CDR3nt: TGTGCCTGGAGGGGACAGAGCACCGGGGAGCTGTTTTTT
d_gene: TRBD1
v_gene: TRBV30
j_gene: TRBJ2-2
len: 13
abundance: -

CDR3aa: CASSPGLAGTPYNEQFF
CDR3nt: TGTGCCAGCAGTCCGGGACTAGCGGGGACCCCCTACAATGAGCAGTTCTTC
d_gene: TRBD2
v_gene: TRBV7-9
j_gene: TRBJ2-1
len: 17
abundance: few

CDR3aa: CASSLGGTSSRADTQYF
CDR3nt: TGTGCCAGCAGTTTAGGAGGGACTAGTTCAAGGGCAGATACGCAGTATTTT
d_gene: TRBD2
v_gene: TRBV12-3/TRBV12-4
j_gene: TRBJ2-3
len: 17
abundance: many

CDR3aa: CASSEGGGEGNSPLHF
CDR3nt: TGTGCCAGCAGTGAGGGAGGAGGAGAGGGTAATTCACCCCTCCACTTT
d_gene: -
v_gene: TRBV25-1
j_gene: TRBJ1-6
len: 16
abundance: few